This T cell receptor beta chain was identified during a study of spatial heterogeneity in lung cancer. Study background: The study consistently detected more beta-chain than alpha-chain sequences. Findings and limits, study-wide: Mutation counts in tumors were tracked by counts of expanded intratumoral alpha and beta TCRs.

By share of the sample, this clonotype is medium-sized. Its specificity is not known. Each CDR3 protein gets one entry after TCRdb re-called the 5' RACE reads with MiXCR. The sample has thousands of distinct CDR3 sequences; approximately 9% are singletons. V gave up 1 base and J gave up 12 bases; unmatched junction bases: 8. Germline V gene sequence: CDR1 KGHDR, CDR2 SFDVKD. The CDR3 has 15 residues. Time point reported: sample taken at primary tumor resection. The chain employs TRBV24-1 and TRBJ2-1; 10 nucleotides line up with TRBD2. Sample: lung tumor tissue, taken at surgery. This clonotype was sampled from a male donor with early-stage non-small cell lung cancer. CDR3 region: CATSDFGTSVRRQFF. The CDR3 DNA reads as TGTGCCACCAGTGATTTCGGGACTAGCGTCCGTAGGCAGTTCTTC.